Following are 31 T cell receptor beta chains from one sample sequenced in a study of cytomegalovirus exposure and HLA in healthy donors. PCR employed 60 Vbeta and 13 Jbeta primers. The assay was immunoSEQ multiplex PCR, and TCRdb's table has in-frame clones only and misses some. The data hold 120,000 or so clones, with 70% to 85% observed a single time. Input material: PBMCs. Source of these receptors: a woman in her 50s in good health and CMV-seronegative.

The chain recombines TRBV7-9 with TRBJ2-3, with D perhaps matching TRBD1 (6 bases). V lost 5 bases and J lost 4, with 10 bases in between. This CDR3 has 13 amino acids. CDR1 is SEHNR, CDR2 FQNEAQ, per germline (reference sequence). The CDR3 nucleotides read TGTGCCAGCAGCAAACAGGGCGCAGATACGCAGTATTTT. This codes for CASSKQGADTQYF.

This chain connects TRBV6-4 to TRBJ2-1, with TRBD1 as a possible D gene (6 bases). V lost 0 bases to trimming and J lost 2 bases, with 11 bases between them. Germline CDR1 MRHNA, CDR2 SNTAGT. The CDR3 is 16 amino acids. The CDR3 bases are TGTGCCAGCAGTGACTCGGGGACAAGAGCCTACAATGAGCAGTTCTTC. It yields the protein CASSDSGTRAYNEQFF.

The V call is TRBV21-1, the J call TRBJ2-1; the table's D gene call, TRBD2, was not cross checked with the DNA. TRBV21-1 is assigned pseudogene status. This CDR3 contains 13 residues. Here the CDR3 DNA reads TGTGCCAGCAGCGCCGGGGAGGACAATGAGCAGTTCTTC. Protein sequence: CASSAGEDNEQFF.

This clone was observed a handful of times. The chain couples TRBV15 to TRBJ2-7, with D tentatively TRBD2 (6 bases). Germline CDR1 reads LNHNV; CDR2 reads YYDKDF (reference sequence). The CDR3 is 14 residues long. The ends were cut back, 1 base at V and 6 bases at J, with 13 bases in the middle. The DNA of the CDR3 is TGTGCCACCAGCAGAGGGGGGGAGCTTCCCGAGCAGTACTTC. Translated, it gives CATSRGGELPEQYF.

To note about this clone: This sample includes further DNA sequences coding for the same CDR3. The rearrangement joins TRBV9 to TRBJ2-3; TRBD2 matches at 8 bases. CDR3 size: 14 residues. Germline V gene lookup returns CDR1 SGDLS and CDR2 YYNGEE. V lost 0 bases, J lost 4 bases, and 1 base stayed unmatched. The CDR3 here is CASSVGAGADTQYF. CDR3 nucleotides: TGTGCCAGCAGCGTAGGAGCGGGAGCAGATACGCAGTATTTT.

The chain employs TRBV9 and TRBJ2-2; D is possibly TRBD2 (5 bases). This CDR3 comprises 16 residues. The V end lost 3 bases, the J end lost 0 bases, and 12 bases lay between the germline ends. Germline V gene data show CDR1 as SGDLS and CDR2 as YYNGEE. The CDR3 DNA is TGTGCCAGCAGCGAGAGCGGAGGCGCGAACACCGGGGAGCTGTTTTTT. Protein product: CASSESGGANTGELFF.

This chain uses TRBV6-5 with TRBJ2-7, with D possibly matching TRBD1 (5 bases). V lost 11 bases and J lost 5, with 19 bases in between. CDR1 and CDR2 (germline): MNHEY, SVGAGI. The CDR3 contains 13 residues. For the CDR3, the DNA is TGTGCCGCAGGGTTTAGGGCAATACACGAGCAGTACTTC. As protein: CAAGFRAIHEQYF.

V is TRBV10-3 and J is TRBJ1-2; 12 nucleotides agree with TRBD1. CDR1 and CDR2 from the germline V gene are ENHRY and SYGVKD. V shed 2 bases, J shed 2 bases, and the junction held 0 bases outside the gene matches. The CDR3 runs 15 residues. The CDR3 protein is CAISEGTGGNYGYTF. For the CDR3, the DNA is TGTGCCATCAGTGAGGGGACAGGGGGCAACTATGGCTACACCTTC.

CDR3 region: CASSLSGTGGVGTQYF. In DNA form, the CDR3 reads TGTGCCAGCAGTTTGTCGGGGACAGGGGGCGTCGGGACCCAGTACTTC. The V and J genes are TRBV27 and TRBJ2-5, with 12 bases identical to TRBD1. This CDR3 region has 16 residues. V was clipped by 3 bases and J by 7 bases; unmatched bases: 9. The germline V gene has CDR1 MNHEY and CDR2 SMNVEV (reference sequence).

This sequence joins TRBV6-1 and TRBJ2-3, with a tentative D call TRBD2 (6 bases). Germline-derived CDR1 and CDR2 are MNHNS and SASEGT. The CDR3 sequence is 13 residues long. Trimming stripped 4 bases from V and 4 bases from J, with 9 bases between. The DNA for the CDR3 is TGTGCCAGCAGTGTGGAGGGATCAGATACGCAGTATTTT. The encoded protein is CASSVEGSDTQYF.

The chain recombines TRBV5-1 with TRBJ2-1; 8 bases are shared with TRBD1. Germline V CDR1 and CDR2: SGHRS, YFSETQ. V lost 5 bases and J lost 7; bases outside the gene matches: 14. The CDR3 has 16 residues. CDR3 sequence reads: CASRPRPGQVPNEQFF. The DNA of the CDR3 is TGCGCCAGCAGGCCCCGCCCGGGACAGGTCCCGAATGAGCAGTTCTTC.

This sequence joins TRBV4-3 and TRBJ2-4; the D is unclear. Trimming pared 2 bases from V and 3 bases from J, leaving 14 bases between. Germline V gene sequence: CDR1 LGHNA, CDR2 YSLEER. This CDR3 has 16 residues. CDR3 sequence: CASSQPLRGGKNIQYF. DNA of the CDR3: TGCGCCAGCAGCCAACCCCTACGTGGCGGCAAAAACATTCAGTACTTC.

A remark on this clone: This sample includes further DNA sequences coding for the same CDR3. This sequence joins TRBV30 and TRBJ2-3; TRBD2 agrees at 11 bases. V was pared by 3 bases and J by 1 base, with 0 bases of the junction left unmatched. Per germline, CDR1 GTSNPN and CDR2 SVGIG (reference sequence). The CDR3 is 14 amino acids. In DNA, the CDR3 is TGTGCCTGGAGACTAGCGGGAGGCACAGATACGCAGTATTTT. Protein: CAWRLAGGTDTQYF.

The chain combines TRBV18 with TRBJ2-4; the D gene is possibly TRBD1 (6 bases). CDR3 length equals 14 residues. Per the germline V gene, CDR1 is KGHSH and CDR2 is LQKENI. The V end was cut by 3 bases, the J end by 6 bases, with 12 bases between. The DNA for the CDR3 is TGTGCCAGCTCACCCTCAGGGGTTCCAAACATTCAGTACTTC. This sequence encodes CASSPSGVPNIQYF.

This sequence joins TRBV7-9 and TRBJ2-2, with unresolved D. The germline V gene encodes CDR1 SEHNR and CDR2 FQNEAQ (reference sequence). The V and J ends lost 5 bases and 5 bases respectively, with 12 bases between them. This CDR3 is built from 14 residues. The CDR3 spells CASSPARSTGELFF. In nucleotides, the CDR3 is TGTGCCAGCAGCCCTGCCAGATCGACCGGGGAGCTGTTTTTT.

The rearrangement joins TRBV27 to TRBJ2-1; 11 nucleotides agree with TRBD2. CDR1 and CDR2 (germline): MNHEY, SMNVEV (reference sequence). The CDR3 runs 15 residues. With 7 bases clipped from V and 6 bases from J, the junction kept 8 bases outside the gene matches. CDR3 amino acids: CASNLIAGGSNEQFF. The DNA for the CDR3 is TGTGCCAGCAACCTCATAGCGGGAGGGTCCAATGAGCAGTTCTTC.

To note about this clone: Other DNA sequences in the same sample also yield this CDR3. The genes are TRBV5-4 and TRBJ2-7; D is possibly TRBD2 (6 bases). The CDR3 has 12 amino acids. With 4 bases removed from V and 4 bases from J, the gap between germline ends came to 9 bases. The germline gives CDR1 SGHNT, CDR2 YYREEE (reference sequence). CDR3: CASSVDYYEQYF. In nucleotides, the CDR3 is TGTGCCAGCAGCGTGGACTATTACGAGCAGTACTTC.

The table lists this clone with a few counts. The chain carries TRBV30 and TRBJ1-2; 7 bases fit TRBD1. Germline CDR1 reads GTSNPN; CDR2 reads SVGIG (reference sequence). CDR3 length: 12 amino acids. V shed 8 bases, J shed 7 bases, and the junction held 10 bases outside the gene matches. The CDR3 loop reads CARNRGLSGYTF. In DNA, the CDR3 is TGTGCCCGTAACAGGGGCTTGAGTGGCTACACCTTC.

Only a few counts were recorded for this clone. The rearrangement uses TRBV19 and TRBJ2-5; 8 nucleotides agree with TRBD1. V lost 5 bases to trimming and J lost 0 bases; unmatched junction nucleotides: 5. Per germline, CDR1 LNHDA and CDR2 SQIVND (reference sequence). The CDR3 contains 15 residues. Here the CDR3 DNA reads TGTGCCAGTAGTGGACAGGGAGGCTACCAAGAGACCCAGTACTTC. As protein: CASSGQGGYQETQYF.

The chain has TRBV19 and TRBJ1-1, with D possibly being TRBD1 (6 bases). V lost 3 bases, J lost 5 bases, and 13 bases lay in between. The CDR3 is 14 residues long. Germline CDR1 and CDR2: LNHDA and SQIVND (reference sequence). CDR3 region: CASSIVGAGTEAFF. DNA of the CDR3: TGTGCCAGTAGTATTGTGGGGGCTGGGACTGAAGCTTTCTTT.

V and J are TRBV6-5 and TRBJ1-1, with 9 bases matching TRBD1. The germline gives CDR1 MNHEY, CDR2 SVGAGI. The junction had 12 bases not matched to a gene; V was cut back by 10 bases and J by 3 bases. The CDR3 runs 15 residues. Here the CDR3 DNA reads TGTGCCATCGGCGCACCGGACAGGGGTTACACTGAAGCTTTCTTT. Amino acid sequence: CAIGAPDRGYTEAFF.

This chain joins TRBV4-3 and TRBJ2-5, with 7 positions matching TRBD2. In germline, CDR1 is LGHNA, CDR2 YSLEER. Unmatched junction bases numbered 6, after V lost 3 bases and J lost 2 bases. The CDR3 sequence is 15 residues long. CDR3 nucleotide sequence: TGCGCCAGCAGCCAGCTTCTAGCGGAACAAGAGACCCAGTACTTC. It codes for CASSQLLAEQETQYF.

The chain recombines TRBV11-3 with TRBJ2-7; D is possibly TRBD1 (5 bases). The CDR3 has 13 residues. Deletions cut 1 base from V and 5 bases from J, with 9 bases between. The germline gives CDR1 SGHNT, CDR2 YENEEA. The CDR3, as DNA: TGTGCCAGCAGCTTAGGCACCAGGGACGAGCAGTACTTC. Its protein is CASSLGTRDEQYF.

This clone was detected only a few times. This rearrangement joins TRBV13 to TRBJ2-1; weak D call: TRBD2 (5 bases). CDR3 size: 16 residues. V gave up 1 base and J gave up 4 bases, with 14 bases separating them. Looked up from germline, CDR1 is PRHDT and CDR2 is FYEKMQ (reference sequence). CDR3 bases: TGTGCCAGCAGCTTAGCGTGGCTAGCTCTTTACAATGAGCAGTTCTTC. Encoded protein: CASSLAWLALYNEQFF.

The chain joins TRBV4-3 to TRBJ2-1; D not resolved. This CDR3 is 15 amino acids long. Germline loops: CDR1 LGHNA, CDR2 YSLEER. V gave up 0 bases and J gave up 8 bases, with 14 bases separating them. CDR3 amino acids: CASSQESHTLDEQFF. The DNA of the CDR3 is TGCGCCAGCAGCCAAGAAAGCCATACTCTCGATGAGCAGTTCTTC.

This clone was found a few times. J is TRBJ2-1 and V is TRBV2, with 12 bases fitting TRBD2. CDR1 SNHLY and CDR2 FYNNEI come from the germline V gene. With 4 bases clipped from V and 10 bases from J, the junction kept 8 bases outside the gene matches. The CDR3 runs to 15 residues. The CDR3 is CASSAASGRAKEQFF. For the CDR3, the DNA is TGTGCCAGCAGTGCAGCTAGCGGGAGGGCCAAGGAGCAGTTCTTC.

This chain joins TRBV18 and TRBJ2-7, with 10 bases that match TRBD1. The V gene end was trimmed by 4 bases and the J gene end by 4 bases; junction bases not matched to a gene: 7. The CDR3 has 15 residues. The V gene's germline CDR1 is KGHSH and CDR2 LQKENI. The CDR3 protein is CASSRTGTGAYEQYF. For the CDR3, the DNA is TGTGCCAGCTCACGAACCGGGACAGGGGCTTACGAGCAGTACTTC.

The V call is TRBV5-1, the J call TRBJ2-3; TRBD2 agrees at 8 bases. V gave up 4 bases and J gave up 4 bases; unmatched junction bases: 5. This CDR3 is 14 amino acids long. Germline CDR1 is SGHRS and CDR2 is YFSETQ. CDR3 protein: CASSGGRSPDTQYF. The CDR3 DNA sequence: TGCGCCAGCAGCGGCGGGAGGAGTCCAGATACGCAGTATTTT.

This clone showed up just once. The chain joins TRBV7-3 to TRBJ2-7; 7 bases are shared with TRBD1. Trimming cost V 0 bases and J 3 bases; bases outside gene matches: 5. The length of the CDR3 is 15 residues. Germline V gene sequence: CDR1 SGHTA, CDR2 FQGTGA. CDR3: CASSLTAGTDYEQYF. DNA for the CDR3: TGTGCCAGCAGCTTAACTGCCGGGACAGACTACGAGCAGTACTTC.

The J gene is TRBJ1-1, the V gene TRBV7-9; TRBD1 is a possible D gene (5 bases). From germline, CDR1 is SEHNR and CDR2 FQNEAQ (reference sequence). The CDR3 runs 14 residues. V was shortened by 2 bases and J by 0 bases, with 7 bases between the two germline ends. This chain's CDR3 is CASSLQGMNTEAFF. The CDR3 DNA reads as TGTGCCAGCAGCTTACAGGGCATGAACACTGAAGCTTTCTTT.

This rearrangement joins TRBV28 to TRBJ2-5, with TRBD1 matching over 7 bases. The CDR3 has 13 amino acids. J was trimmed by 1 base and V by 4 bases; bases with no gene match: 0. The germline V gene encodes CDR1 MDHEN and CDR2 SYDVKM. The chain's CDR3 is CASSWTGQETQYF. The CDR3 DNA sequence: TGTGCCAGCAGTTGGACAGGCCAAGAGACCCAGTACTTC.